This TCR beta chain was identified during a study of cytomegalovirus exposure and HLA in healthy donors. This clone has ten or more counts. What it binds is unknown. Study findings and constraints: In the analysis, some V segments, TRBV6-2 and TRBV6-3 included, were excluded as indistinguishable. Sequencing depth roughly uniform across donors was assumed in presence/absence analyses.

PCR primers comprised 60 Vbeta and 13 Jbeta primers. The repertoire was sequenced with immunoSEQ multiplex PCR; TCRdb's copy has only in-frame clones and lacks some. The data show approximately 150,000 clones, more than 60% seen once. With 2 bases removed from V and 6 bases from J, the gap between germline ends came to 11 bases. Germline loops: CDR1 SGHDT, CDR2 YYEEEE. The CDR3 sequence is 13 residues long. The gene calls are TRBV5-6 and TRBJ1-1; D is possibly TRBD1 (6 bases). Material for sequencing was PBMCs. The sequence was obtained from a man in his forties in good health and CMV-seropositive. The CDR3 region is CASSLTGSPEAFF. DNA of the CDR3: TGTGCCAGCAGCTTAACAGGGTCGCCTGAAGCTTTCTTT. Based on the CDR3 plus reference TRBV5-6 and TRBJ1-1, the full variable domain is DAGVTQSPTHLIKTRGQQVTLRCSPKSGHDTVSWYQQALGQGPQFIFQYYEEEERQRGNFPDRFSGHQFPNYSSELNVNALLLGDSALYLCASSLTGSPEAFFGQGTRLTVV.